Below are 17 T cell receptor beta chains sequenced from a single sample in a study of blood T cells in healthy people across ages. For the second PCR, which ran for 7 to 11 cycles, a sample-barcoded 5' primer and a J-beta primer mix were used. TCRdb passed the 5' RACE reads through MiXCR, listing each CDR3 protein once. This table has around 700,000 distinct CDR3 sequences, around 25% appearing once. This same sample was also part of a study on T cells of mothers and their children.

Sequencing was done on a sample of blood. Source of these receptors: a boy aged 5-17 years in good health.

This clonotype was counted only a few times. The chain uses TRBV7-2 and TRBJ2-3; 14 positions agree with TRBD2. Germline CDR1 and CDR2: SGHTA and FQGNSA. V dropped 5 bases and J dropped 10; count of bases not matched to a gene: 11. The CDR3 length is 16 residues. CDR3 sequence reads: CASSPRTSGGFSSQYF. The CDR3 region has the DNA TGTGCCAGCAGCCCCCGGACTAGCGGGGGGTTTTCATCGCAGTATTTT.

CDR3 sequence (DNA): TGTGCCAGCAGGGGGATTAGACGGGGGCCCGGAAGTGACAATGAGCAGTTCTTC. This codes for CASRGIRRGPGSDNEQFF. The chain combines TRBV7-2 with TRBJ2-1; either TRBD1 or TRBD2 may supply D (6 bases each). The germline gives CDR1 SGHTA, CDR2 FQGNSA. The CDR3 has 18 amino acids. V was shortened by 6 bases and J by 5 bases, with 26 bases between the two germline ends. Full variable domain (missing parts from reference TRBV7-2 and TRBJ2-1): GAGVSQSPSNKVTEKGKDVELRCDPISGHTALYWYRQSLGQGLEFLIYFQGNSAPDKSGLPSDRFSAERTGGSVSTLTIQRTQQEDSAVYLCASRGIRRGPGSDNEQFFGPGTRLTVL.

This clonotype was seen only a few times. DNA for the CDR3: TGTGCCAGCAATCAATACGTTTACACAGATACGCAGTATTTT. It codes for CASNQYVYTDTQYF. This chain joins TRBV28 and TRBJ2-3; D not certain. Per the germline V gene, CDR1 is MDHEN and CDR2 is SYDVKM. Trimming shortened V by 7 bases and J by 2 bases, and 13 bases separated the two germline ends. CDR3 length equals 14 residues.

This clonotype was detected a few times. The chain uses TRBV5-1 and TRBJ2-2, with D possibly called TRBD1 or TRBD2 (6 bases each). CDR3 length: 15 amino acids. Trimming took 0 bases from V and 7 from J, leaving 13 bases between them. Germline values: CDR1 SGHRS, CDR2 YFSETQ. CDR3 loop: CASSLDTGAGGELFF. The CDR3 DNA sequence: TGCGCCAGCAGCTTGGATACGGGGGCCGGCGGGGAGCTGTTTTTT. Drawing the rest from reference TRBV5-1 and TRBJ2-2, the complete variable domain is KAGVTQTPRYLIKTRGQQVTLSCSPISGHRSVSWYQQTPGQGLQFLFEYFSETQRNKGNFPGRFSGRQFSNSRSEMNVSTLELGDSALYLCASSLDTGAGGELFFGEGSRLTVL.

Ten or more counts support this clonotype. One end of the junction does not line up with germline, which may come from a read error. The chain has TRBV3-1 and TRBJ2-5; unclear D gene. The DNA end is more similar to TRBJ2-7, so the J call may be wrong. Germline V gives CDR1 LGHDT, CDR2 YNNKEL (reference sequence). CDR3 size: 13 residues. The CDR3 DNA is TGCGCCAGCAGCCAAGATAGCACCTACGAGCAGTACTTC. Protein product: CASSQDSTYEQYF.

In the case of this clonotype: A read error may account for a junction end that differs from germline. This chain connects TRBV7-9 to TRBJ2-2, with D possibly matching TRBD2 (6 bases). The germline gives CDR1 SEHNR, CDR2 FQNEAQ (reference sequence). The CDR3 has 17 residues. The CDR3 protein is CASSFLSPGLNSGELFF. The CDR3 DNA reads TGTGCCAGCAGCTTCCTATCCCCGGGACTCAACAGCGGGGAGCTGTTTTTT.

The gene calls are TRBV7-9 and TRBJ1-1; D ambiguous. V gave up 5 bases and J gave up 5 bases, with 21 bases separating them. Germline V gene sequence: CDR1 SEHNR, CDR2 FQNEAQ (reference sequence). This CDR3 region has 16 residues. CDR3 sequence: CASSTEFTPVGTEAFF. The CDR3 nucleotides are TGTGCCAGCAGCACGGAGTTCACCCCGGTCGGGACTGAAGCTTTCTTT.

The chain employs TRBV7-9 and TRBJ2-5; tentative D call: TRBD1 (6 bases). The CDR3 has 13 amino acids. Germline CDR1 SEHNR, CDR2 FQNEAQ (reference sequence). V shed 11 bases and J shed 4 bases, with 17 bases lying between them. CDR3 loop: CAERRDNGETQYF. The CDR3, as DNA: TGTGCCGAGCGCCGGGACAACGGAGAGACCCAGTACTTC.

This clonotype has a handful of counts. The chain links TRBV7-9 to TRBJ1-4, with D uncertain. Germline V gene data show CDR1 as SEHNR and CDR2 as FQNEAQ (reference sequence). The germline V and J ends were trimmed by 1 base and 0 bases, with 6 bases remaining between them. The CDR3 has 15 residues. The chain's CDR3 is CASSLGAATNEKLFF. DNA for the CDR3: TGTGCCAGCAGCTTAGGGGCAGCAACTAATGAAAAACTGTTTTTT.

This clonotype was seen a few times. V and J are TRBV6-2 or TRBV6-3 and TRBJ2-5; TRBD2 is a possible D gene (5 bases). Germline V gene sequence: CDR1 MNHEY, CDR2 SVGEGT. The CDR3 has 12 residues. Trimming took 5 bases from V and 11 from J, leaving 15 bases between them. CDR3 region: CASSPLVWEQYF. CDR3 sequence (DNA): TGTGCCAGCAGTCCACTGGTTTGGGAGCAGTACTTC.

This clonotype occurred a few times. The chain joins TRBV7-9 to TRBJ2-4; TRBD1 agrees at 7 bases. The germline V gene has CDR1 SEHNR and CDR2 FQNEAQ (reference sequence). This CDR3 has 16 residues. The junction had 12 bases not matched to a gene; V was cut back by 5 bases and J by 5 bases. CDR3 residues: CASSPRDSFEQNIQYF. CDR3 DNA sequence: TGTGCCAGCAGCCCCCGGGACAGTTTCGAGCAAAACATTCAGTACTTC.

This clonotype was observed a handful of times. The V call is TRBV4-3, the J call TRBJ2-5, with TRBD2 as a possible D gene (5 bases). V lost 2 bases and J 5 bases, leaving 12 bases between the germline ends. The germline gives CDR1 LGHNA, CDR2 YSLEER. CDR3 length: 14 residues. As DNA, the CDR3 is TGCGCCAGCAGCCAACCCGGGGTCGAGGAGACCCAGTACTTC. Translating it yields CASSQPGVEETQYF.

This clonotype was seen a few times. This chain connects TRBV2 to TRBJ2-1; 9 bases are shared with TRBD2. The J call may be mistaken, given a closer DNA end match to TRBJ2-5. Germline CDR1 is SNHLY and CDR2 is FYNNEI. The CDR3 loop spans 15 amino acids. CDR3 sequence: CASCRSRGGPETQYF. In DNA, the CDR3 is TGTGCCAGCTGTCGATCGCGGGGGGGCCCCGAGACCCAGTACTTC.

The sample holds a few counts of this clonotype. This chain links TRBV20-1 with TRBJ2-3, with 9 bases lining up with TRBD2. V gave up 5 bases and J gave up 5 bases; unmatched junction bases: 8. From germline, CDR1 is DFQATT and CDR2 SNEGSKA (reference sequence). The CDR3 has 14 amino acids. In DNA, the CDR3 is TGCAGTGCTCCCTTGGTAGCGGGAGTAGATACGCAGTATTTT. Its protein is CSAPLVAGVDTQYF.

The V call is TRBV7-2, the J call TRBJ1-3; D call uncertain. The CDR3 is 14 amino acids. Germline V CDR1 and CDR2: SGHTA, FQGNSA. The germline V and J ends were trimmed by 3 bases and 4 bases, with 10 bases remaining between them. Written as DNA, the CDR3 is TGTGCCAGCAGCTTCGGGAGTGGGGGAAACACCATATATTTT. It translates to CASSFGSGGNTIYF.

This clonotype has just a few counts. The rearrangement joins TRBV20-1 to TRBJ2-2; TRBD2 matches 7 bases. V shed 3 bases and J 7 bases; nucleotides not matched to a gene: 5. This CDR3 has 13 residues. Germline values: CDR1 DFQATT, CDR2 SNEGSKA (reference sequence). CDR3 bases: TGCAGTGCTAGTAGACTAGCCAGCGGGGAGCTGTTTTTT. Amino acid sequence: CSASRLASGELFF.

This clonotype was observed a handful of times. The genes are TRBV7-2 and TRBJ2-7; D is ambiguous. V lost 1 base, J lost 5 bases, and 12 bases lay in between. The germline V gene encodes CDR1 SGHTA and CDR2 FQGNSA. The CDR3 is 14 amino acids. In DNA, the CDR3 is TGTGCCAGCAGCTTAGTTGGGTCTCGCGACGAGCAGTACTTC. This codes for CASSLVGSRDEQYF.